This entry describes one T cell receptor beta chain. The data stem from a study of blood T cell repertoires in COVID-19. Study overall: There were acute and convalescent COVID-19 samples, and they came from the United States, Italy and Spain.

Per the original data handling: Amplification with reference gene primers provided the estimates of nucleated cell counts. Using immunoSEQ multiplex PCR, the repertoire was profiled, and TCRdb retains in-frame clones only, with some absent. The V and J calls and clone size are taken from that table; D and trimming were inferred from the DNA. This sample has 68,000 or so clones; 80% to 90% occur once, and the top ten carry under 7%. There are 12 residues in the CDR3. Germline loops: CDR1 SNHLY, CDR2 FYNNEI. Trimming left V 3 bases short and J 7 bases short, with 7 bases between. The TCR comes from a man in his fifties or sixties with active COVID-19. This chain joins TRBV2 and TRBJ1-3, with a possible D match to TRBD1 (5 bases). Sequencing was performed on peripheral blood. The CDR3 DNA is TGTGCCAGCAGTGAGGGGGGGAACACCATATATTTT. It encodes CASSEGGNTIYF. Drawing the rest from reference TRBV2 and TRBJ1-3, the complete variable domain is EPEVTQTPSHQVTQMGQEVILRCVPISNHLYFYWYRQILGQKVEFLVSFYNNEISEKSEIFDDQFSVERPDGSNFTLKIRSTKLEDSAMYFCASSEGGNTIYFGEGSWLTVV.